This T cell receptor (beta chain) was sequenced for a study of shared clonotypes between healthy human individuals (dated by TCRdb to the early 2020s). At the level of the whole study: Two women and three men aged 18 to 49 years were included in the cohort. For each donor, three plates each were used for CD4 naive and CD4 memory, two plates were used for CD8 naive, and one plate was used for CD8 memory. Blood TCR repertoires of five healthy adults were deeply sequenced to estimate repertoire size and the extent of clonotype sharing between individuals. To increase sequencing depth and limit assay-specific biases, different laboratories used diverse techniques to prepare libraries and sequence TCR repertoires. Per donor, leukapheresis produced somewhere between about 0.8 and 9 billion PBMCs. The full study reports these points: Incomplete sequencing was indicated by rarefaction of sorted-subset datasets, despite the large sequencing depth. Estimated clonotype richness was generally larger for naive than for memory subsets. Pairwise subsampling led to the expectation that sequencing depth would affect the degree of clonotype sharing among donors. Compared with non-shared clonotypes, the clonotypes found in all four sorted-subset donors had higher generation probabilities. Across four donors, about 4.5% of naive CD4, around 3.5% of naive CD8, under 2.5% of memory CD4, and roughly 0.41% of memory CD8 clonotypes were shared. Sampling was restricted to blood, and TCR repertoires in tissue are likely to differ from TCR repertoires in blood. The small number of donors limited the genetic and exposure-history diversity represented.

There are 16 amino acids in the CDR3, from cysteine to phenylalanine inclusive. Of the read, only the CDR3 DNA is kept; its 48 bases are in frame from base 1. Compared with germline, V lacks 1 base and J lacks 2 bases; bases without a gene match: 6. CDR1 and CDR2 (SGHTA, FQGNSA) derive from the germline V gene. Using the deep immunoSEQ assay, TCR CDR3 regions were amplified from genomic DNA by multiplex PCR. Genomic DNA extracted from each cell subset was distributed evenly over all wells of several immunoSEQ 96-well plates, and each plate served as one replicate. For sorted subsets, 200 to 250 ng of genomic DNA, equivalent to 25,000 to 35,000 T cell genomes, went into each replicate PCR. Purified libraries were quantified with a Qubit 3.0 fluorometer, sized on a Bioanalyzer 2100, and re-quantified with the KAPA Library Quantification kit. Every immunoSEQ 96-well plate was sequenced on a dedicated single-read 150-cycle Illumina NextSeq 550 flow cell. In the paper's pipeline: Because the immunoSEQ output held only junctional sequences and lacked quality scores, the filtering could not match the filtering applied to full-length reads. To assign V/J genes and CDR3, sequences were annotated using PyIR, a Python wrapper for IgBLAST v1.9, with IMGT germline references. Reads with weak V/J assignments (E-value above 1e-6), missing CDR3, stop codons, out-of-frame junctions, or ambiguous translated residues were removed. V3J clonotypes were defined as sequences sharing an identical inferred V gene, J gene, and CDR3 amino acid sequence. Percentage overlap between repertoires was calculated by dividing the number of shared unique clonotypes by the size of the smaller repertoire. RTK rarefaction, the Chao1 estimator, and Recon v2.1 estimates of unobserved clonotypes were used to assess repertoire richness. For all TCRbeta clonotypes obtained by the gDNA method from a handful of donors, generation probabilities were computed with OLGA. In its TCRdb copy, this immuneACCESS table keeps in-frame sequences only and misses some clones. Where compared with another copy, unresolved V genes explain less than half of these, and the others have no known cause. From that table come the V and J calls and clone size; the DNA was used to work out D and trimming. Counted in this sample were some 2.1 million clones; 85% to 95% of them appeared once. In total, the top ten clones hold 0.1% to 0.15% of the sample.

A remark on this clone: Its antigen has not been determined. No clone much larger than this one lies a single base away; base qualities are absent.

Healthy HIV-negative adults with no recently reported acute infections or vaccinations were included as donors. Only Caucasian adults living in Nashville, Tennessee, USA were represented among the donors. CD4+ T cells were enriched by magnetic negative selection; naive cells were then positively selected on CD45RA, and the negative fraction formed the memory subset. Blood was obtained by leukapheresis, after which PBMCs were separated by Ficoll-Histopaque density gradient centrifugation and cryopreserved in liquid nitrogen vapor phase. Analytical flow cytometry was used to check the purity and quantity of every magnetically sorted T cell population. Genomic DNA was isolated from every sorted fraction and measured by UV absorbance on a Nanodrop 2000c.

The chain is assembled from TRBV7-2 and TRBJ2-7, and 9 junctional nucleotides match TRBD1. The specimen was naive CD4+ T cells sorted from blood. Per the publication, the cell subset or site label means: CD45RA+ positively selected. The sequence was obtained from a man aged 18 to 29 in good health. CDR3 loop: CASSLGPGTGPYEQYF. The DNA sequence is TGTGCCAGCAGCTTAGGCCCCGGGACAGGGCCCTACGAGCAGTACTTC.